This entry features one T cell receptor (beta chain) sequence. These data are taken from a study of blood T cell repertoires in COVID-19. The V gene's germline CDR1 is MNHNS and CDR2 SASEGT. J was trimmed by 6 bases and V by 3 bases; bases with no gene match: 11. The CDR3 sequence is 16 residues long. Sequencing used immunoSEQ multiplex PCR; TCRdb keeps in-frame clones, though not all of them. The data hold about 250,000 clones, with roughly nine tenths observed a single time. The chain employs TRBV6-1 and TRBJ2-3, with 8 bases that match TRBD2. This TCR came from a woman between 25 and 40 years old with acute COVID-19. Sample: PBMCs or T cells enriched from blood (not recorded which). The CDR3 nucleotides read TGTGCCAGCAGTGATTCGGGGGGGCTTAGTTCGGATACGCAGTATTTT. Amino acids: CASSDSGGLSSDTQYF.